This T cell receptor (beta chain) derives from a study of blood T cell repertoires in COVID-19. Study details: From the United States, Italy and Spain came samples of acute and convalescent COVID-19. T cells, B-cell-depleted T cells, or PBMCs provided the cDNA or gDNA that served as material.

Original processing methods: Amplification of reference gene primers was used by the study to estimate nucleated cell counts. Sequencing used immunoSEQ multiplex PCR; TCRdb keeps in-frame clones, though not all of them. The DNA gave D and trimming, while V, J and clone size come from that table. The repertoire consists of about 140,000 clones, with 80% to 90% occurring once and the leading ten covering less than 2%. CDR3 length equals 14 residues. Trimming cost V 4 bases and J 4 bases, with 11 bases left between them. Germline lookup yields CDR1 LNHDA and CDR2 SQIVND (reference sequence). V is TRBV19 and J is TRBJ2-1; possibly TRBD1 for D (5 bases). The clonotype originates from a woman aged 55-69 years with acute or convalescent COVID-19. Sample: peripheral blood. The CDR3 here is CASSNGRQYNEQFF. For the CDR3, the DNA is TGTGCCAGTAGTAACGGCAGACAGTACAATGAGCAGTTCTTC.